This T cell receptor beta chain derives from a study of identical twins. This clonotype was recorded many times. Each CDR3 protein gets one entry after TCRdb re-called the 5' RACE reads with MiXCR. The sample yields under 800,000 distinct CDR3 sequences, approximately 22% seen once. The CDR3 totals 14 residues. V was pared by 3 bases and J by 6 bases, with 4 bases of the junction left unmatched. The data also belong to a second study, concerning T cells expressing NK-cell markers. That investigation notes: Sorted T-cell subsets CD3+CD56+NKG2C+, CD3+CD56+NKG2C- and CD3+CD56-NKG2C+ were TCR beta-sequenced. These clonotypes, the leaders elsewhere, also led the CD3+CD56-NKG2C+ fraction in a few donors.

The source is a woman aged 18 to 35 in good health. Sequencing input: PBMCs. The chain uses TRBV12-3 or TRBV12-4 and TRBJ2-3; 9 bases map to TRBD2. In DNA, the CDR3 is TGTGCCAGCAGTTTTAGCGGGGGAGAGGATACGCAGTATTTT. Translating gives CASSFSGGEDTQYF.